These 22 T cell receptor beta chains originate from one sample sequenced in a study of tumor and adjacent non-tumor tissue in lung cancer. Three rounds of nested PCR, following a modified ARM-PCR protocol, produced the TCRbeta library. Each CDR3 protein gets one entry after TCRdb re-called the multiplex PCR reads with MiXCR. Of about 200,000 distinct CDR3 sequences listed, 60% to 85% were seen once; the top ten hold 20% to 25%. The template was RNA from unsorted bulk tissue. The specimen was lung tumor tissue. The receptors were gathered from a man between 60 and 75 years old with non-small cell lung cancer.

The chain recombines TRBV9 with TRBJ2-3, with TRBD2 as a possible D gene (6 bases). V shed 2 bases and J shed 2 bases, with 15 bases lying between them. This CDR3 is built from 16 residues. CDR1 is SGDLS and CDR2 is YYNGEE in the germline V gene. The CDR3 bases are TGTGCCAGCAGCGTTGGGTTAGCGGAAGTCACAGATACGCAGTATTTT. Protein sequence: CASSVGLAEVTDTQYF.

Concerning this clonotype itself: At one boundary the junction diverges from the germline segment, which might be a read error. The rearrangement links TRBV20-1 to TRBJ1-1; no definite D call. The CDR3 is made up of 14 amino acids. Germline loops: CDR1 DFQATT, CDR2 SNEGSKA (reference sequence). CDR3 region: CIARGDGERNEAFF. In nucleotides, the CDR3 is TGCATTGCTAGAGGTGACGGTGAGAGGAATGAAGCTTTCTTT.

This clonotype came up a few times. The chain uses TRBV30 and TRBJ1-5; 9 positions match TRBD1. The junction had 9 bases not matched to a gene; V was cut back by 2 bases and J by 10 bases. The CDR3 length is 14 residues. CDR1 and CDR2 from the germline V gene are GTSNPN and SVGIG (reference sequence). The CDR3 is CAWSPGTGIKPQHF. Here the CDR3 DNA reads TGTGCCTGGAGTCCTGGGACAGGGATTAAACCCCAGCATTTT.

Worth noting for this clonotype: Being one base from a much bigger clone, this may be a read error. The chain uses TRBV20-1 and TRBJ2-1; TRBD1 matches 8 bases. V gave up 5 bases and J gave up 6 bases; unmatched junction bases: 3. Germline CDR1 and CDR2: DFQATT and SNEGSKA (reference sequence). This CDR3 has 12 amino acids. For the CDR3, the DNA is TGCAGTGCTGACGGACAGGGCAATGAGCAGTTCTTC. It codes for CSADGQGNEQFF.

Many counts were recorded for this clonotype. The chain is built from TRBV11-3 and TRBJ2-7; D perhaps matches TRBD1 (5 bases). V was trimmed by 5 bases and J by 9 bases, leaving 17 bases between them. The CDR3 totals 13 residues. Germline assignment: CDR1 SGHNT and CDR2 YENEEA. Here the CDR3 DNA reads TGTGCCAGCAGCCAGGGCCCAAGAGTAGGGCAGTACTTC. It codes for CASSQGPRVGQYF.

For this clonotype: Just one base apart from a much larger clone, this may be a read error. The chain combines TRBV30 with TRBJ1-3; D is ambiguous. The germline gives CDR1 GTSNPN, CDR2 SVGIG (reference sequence). With 2 bases removed from V and 2 bases from J, the gap between germline ends came to 16 bases. CDR3 length: 16 amino acids. CDR3 sequence reads: CAWSTWRIATGNTIYF. Written as DNA, the CDR3 is TGTGCCTGGAGTACATGGAGAATCGCGACTGGAAACACCATATATTTT.

With respect to this clonotype: An end of the junction does not agree with germline; a read error may underlie this. The chain recombines TRBV20-1 with TRBJ2-7; D may be TRBD1 (6 bases). This CDR3 has 13 amino acids. Looked up from germline, CDR1 is DFQATT and CDR2 is SNEGSKA (reference sequence). The CDR3 region is CSARVFNRDGQYF. The CDR3 nucleotides read TGCAGTGCAAGAGTGTTTAACAGGGACGGGCAATACTTC.

As to this clonotype: The junction differs from germline at one of its ends, possibly a read error. The genes are TRBV6-6 and TRBJ1-1; D remains unclear. The CDR3 runs 15 residues. Germline V CDR1 and CDR2: MNHNY, SVGAGI (reference sequence). CDR3 nucleotide sequence: TGTGTCAGCAGTTACGTGGCAAAATGGCGCGGTGAAGCTTCCTTT. It specifies CVSSYVAKWRGEASF.

As to this clonotype: An end of the junction differs from the germline gene, which may be a read error. The rearrangement uses TRBV10-1 and TRBJ2-2; D tentatively fits TRBD1 or TRBD2 (5 bases each). CDR3 length: 14 residues. Germline V gives CDR1 WNHNN, CDR2 SYGVQD (reference sequence). This chain's CDR3 is CASIRQSNTGELFF. For the CDR3, the DNA is TGCGCCAGCATTAGACAGTCGAACACCGGGGAACTGTTTTTT.

The chain uses TRBV24-1 and TRBJ2-1; 14 bases are a match to TRBD2. Germline CDR1 reads KGHDR; CDR2 reads SFDVKD. The CDR3 sequence is 17 residues long. J gave up 8 bases and V 3 bases, and 8 bases lay outside the gene matches. CDR3 sequence reads: CATSDPRTSGRTDEQFF. The CDR3 nucleotides read TGTGCCACCAGTGATCCTAGGACTAGCGGGAGGACGGATGAGCAGTTCTTC.

The chain carries TRBV7-8 and TRBJ2-1, with a tentative D call TRBD1 (6 bases). The germline gives CDR1 SGHVS, CDR2 FQNEAQ. This CDR3 is built from 15 residues. In DNA form, the CDR3 reads TGTCCCATCAGCTTAGGGACAACCAGCGGCAATGAGCAGTTCTTC. Amino acid sequence: CPISLGTTSGNEQFF.

With regard to this clonotype: Relative to the germline gene, one junction end is altered; a read error may explain this. The chain carries TRBV4-1 and TRBJ2-5; tentatively, D is TRBD1 or TRBD2 (6 bases each). This CDR3 is built from 17 residues. Germline V CDR1 and CDR2: MGHRA, YSYEKL. CDR3 sequence (DNA): TGCGACAGCAGGCAAGAAGGGGGGCTAGAGGTCTGGGAGACCCAGTACTTC. Translating gives CDSRQEGGLEVWETQYF.

Regarding this clonotype: A much larger clone differs by one base, so this may be a read error. This chain links TRBV12-3 or TRBV12-4 with TRBJ1-2; TRBD1 matches at 12 bases. The V and J ends lost 6 bases and 5 bases, in that order; junction bases with no gene match: 4. The CDR3 covers 14 residues. The CDR3 sequence: CASRPGQGAYGYTF. The CDR3 region has the DNA TGTGCCAGCAGACCGGGACAGGGGGCGTATGGCTACACCTTC.

Turning to this clonotype: A single base separates this from a much larger clone, so it may be a read error. The chain combines TRBV12-3 or TRBV12-4 with TRBJ2-3; 8 bases line up with TRBD2. The CDR3 has 15 residues. The CDR3 DNA reads TGTGCCAGCAGTTTTGGACTAGCTCAAGGGGATATGCAGTATTTT. This sequence encodes CASSFGLAQGDMQYF.

About this clonotype: The junction differs from germline at one of its ends, possibly a read error. This rearrangement joins TRBV6-2 or TRBV6-3 to TRBJ1-5; tentatively, D is TRBD1 (5 bases). Germline V lookup: CDR1 MNHEY, CDR2 SVGEGT. The CDR3 is 15 amino acids. The CDR3 DNA sequence: TGTGCCAGTAGCTACAGGCTAGATAGCGATCAGCCCCAGCATTTT. It specifies CASSYRLDSDQPQHF.

Of note for this clonotype: The germline gene is not matched at one end of the junction; a read error may be the cause. The V and J genes are TRBV29-1 and TRBJ2-7, with 11 bases aligning to TRBD2. This CDR3 region has 13 residues. Germline V lookup: CDR1 SQVTM, CDR2 ANQGSEA. The CDR3 spells CSARLAGPYGQYF. The CDR3 DNA is TGTAGCGCCCGACTAGCGGGGCCCTACGGGCAGTACTTC.

This clonotype was seen repeatedly, ten times or more. V and J are TRBV29-1 and TRBJ2-5; tentatively, D is TRBD2 (6 bases). V lost 7 bases, J lost 4 bases, and 13 bases lay in between. Germline CDR1 and CDR2: SQVTM and ANQGSEA. CDR3 size: 12 residues. CDR3 DNA: TGCAGCGCGAGGAGGGTGAGAGAGACCCAGTACTTC. This translates into CSARRVRETQYF.

As for this clonotype: One end of the junction varies from germline; a read error may be responsible. The chain joins TRBV6-5 to TRBJ2-6, with a weak D call TRBD1 (5 bases). The V gene's germline CDR1 is MNHEY and CDR2 SVGAGI. The CDR3 totals 15 residues. The CDR3 region is CAGRVGSSGANVLTF. DNA for the CDR3: TGTGCCGGCAGGGTCGGTTCCTCTGGGGCCAACGTCCTGACTTTC.

Concerning this clonotype itself: At one end, the junction sequence differs from germline, possibly due to a read error. The chain uses TRBV20-1 and TRBJ2-7; D is ambiguous. Germline V gene sequence: CDR1 DFQATT, CDR2 SNEGSKA (reference sequence). CDR3 length: 12 amino acids. CDR3 amino acids: CNASAVTYEQYF. CDR3 sequence (DNA): TGCAATGCTAGTGCGGTCACCTACGAGCAGTATTTC.

The CDR3 nucleotides are TGCAGTGCTTACCCCGCGACAGGAATCTCTGGAAACACCATATATTTT. It specifies CSAYPATGISGNTIYF. J is TRBJ1-3 and V is TRBV20-1; a weak D match, TRBD1 (6 bases). This CDR3 contains 16 residues. Trimming removed 5 bases at V and 0 bases at J, with 17 bases between. Germline V gene lookup returns CDR1 DFQATT and CDR2 SNEGSKA (reference sequence).

This clonotype showed up just once. Here the CDR3 omits its conserved ending phenylalanine or tryptophan, so a read error is the likely source. The chain joins TRBV20-1 to TRBJ2-1; 10 bases line up with TRBD2. From germline, CDR1 is DFQATT and CDR2 SNEGSKA (reference sequence). CDR3 length: 18 residues. DNA for the CDR3: TGCAGTGCTAGAGACCCAACTGGAACTAGCGGGACCTACAATGAACAGTTCATC. This translates into CSARDPTGTSGTYNEQFI.

Points on this clonotype: At one boundary the junction diverges from the germline segment, which might be a read error. The gene calls are TRBV7-2 and TRBJ2-5, with TRBD2 as a possible D gene (5 bases). The CDR3 runs 15 residues. Germline V gene data show CDR1 as SGHTA and CDR2 as FQGNSA. The CDR3 DNA reads as TGTGCCAGCAGCTTAGCGCAAGGACTGAAAGAGACCCACTACTTC. Amino acids: CASSLAQGLKETHYF.